This T cell receptor beta chain was obtained from a study of lymphopenia after photon versus proton radiotherapy. Clones were sequenced by immunoSEQ multiplex PCR, and TCRdb holds only the in-frame ones, with some missing. The table lists some 25,000 clones, under 95% of them singletons. Regarding this clone: The antigen is not known.

J gave up 5 bases and V 3 bases, and 9 bases lay outside the gene matches. The CDR3 has 15 residues. The germline gives CDR1 KGHSH, CDR2 LQKENI. Study-wide results and limits: Relative stability marked proton patients; photon patients lost diversity and naive cells. After lymphocyte nadir, photon-treated repertoires showed oligoclonal expansion, especially CD8+ Temra.

This sequence joins TRBV18 and TRBJ1-1; TRBD1 matches at 7 bases. This specimen consisted of peripheral blood, obtained from a patient treated with photon-based radiotherapy. The sequence was collected from a woman between 50 and 59 years old with cholangiocarcinoma. CDR3 nucleotide sequence: TGTGCCAGCTCACCCAGGGGGGGACAGTGGACTGAAGCTTTCTTT. Translated: CASSPRGGQWTEAFF.